The clone carrying this TCR beta chain shows up as medium-sized by frequency. This sample stems from a study of T cell clusters in autoimmune cytopenias. This CDR3 is built from 14 residues. Germline-derived CDR1 and CDR2 are SGHAT and FQDESV (reference sequence). Multiplex touch-down PCR amplified TRB using TRB-A and TRB-B pools in one tube. TCRdb re-called the multiplex PCR reads and shows each CDR3 protein once, DNA omitted. In all, the sample yields some 7,000 distinct CDR3 sequences. TRB amplification used roughly 250 ng of peripheral blood genomic DNA. V gene TRBV11-1 combines with J gene TRBJ2-2; TCRdb names TRBD1, which stays unverified in the absence of DNA. This clonotype was obtained from a human donor with an autoimmune cytopenia or autoimmune hepatitis (not recorded which). Sequencing was carried out using peripheral blood. Here the CDR3 reads CASSSTRGVGELFF.